The 24 T cell receptor beta chains below all came from one sample that was sequenced in a study of cytomegalovirus exposure and HLA in healthy donors. PCR was performed using 60 Vbeta and 13 Jbeta primers. Clones were read by immunoSEQ multiplex PCR, and TCRdb kept only the in-frame ones, dropping some. The profile shows around 140,000 clones, over 60% of them singletons. The source material was PBMCs. All receptors come from a woman between 18 and 29 years old in good health and CMV-seronegative.

This chain uses TRBV6-5 with TRBJ2-2, with 7 bases aligning to TRBD1. With 2 bases clipped from V and 3 bases from J, the junction kept 3 bases outside the gene matches. The CDR3 loop spans 15 amino acids. CDR1 is MNHEY and CDR2 is SVGAGI in the germline V gene. CDR3 sequence (DNA): TGTGCCAGCAGTTACAGGGGGCTCGACACCGGGGAGCTGTTTTTT. It specifies CASSYRGLDTGELFF.

The chain recombines TRBV27 with TRBJ1-1, with D unclear. Trimming cost V 3 bases and J 10 bases, with 12 bases left between them. The germline CDR1 and CDR2 sequences are MNHEY and SMNVEV (reference sequence). CDR3 length: 12 amino acids. Written as DNA, the CDR3 is TGTGCCAGCAGTTTCCAAGACATTGGAGCTTTCTTT. Translating it yields CASSFQDIGAFF.

The V and J genes are TRBV6-5 and TRBJ2-7; D is ambiguous. CDR1 MNHEY and CDR2 SVGAGI come from the germline V gene. The V gene lost 5 bases and the J gene lost 0 bases, with 8 bases spanning the gap. The CDR3 loop spans 13 amino acids. The CDR3 protein is CASSTIPSYEQYF. DNA of the CDR3: TGTGCCAGCAGTACAATACCCTCCTACGAGCAGTACTTC.

A word on this clone: Compared with germline, one end of the junction differs, possibly owing to a read error. The gene calls are TRBV7-7 and TRBJ1-1; D remains unclear. This CDR3 is 13 amino acids long. Germline CDR1 is SSHAT and CDR2 is FNYEAQ (reference sequence). CDR3 loop: CASSLESNTEAFF. CDR3 nucleotide sequence: TGTGCTAGCAGCTTAGAAAGCAACACTGAAGCTTTCTTT.

In its sample, this clone was seen a few times. The chain combines TRBV7-6 with TRBJ2-7; no reliable D call. Germline CDR1 and CDR2: SGHVS and FNYEAQ. Trimming pared 1 base from V and 1 base from J, leaving 8 bases between. The CDR3 length is 14 residues. This chain's CDR3 is CASSLEWQSYEQYF. Written as DNA, the CDR3 is TGTGCCAGCAGCTTAGAGTGGCAGTCCTACGAGCAGTACTTC.

The table lists this clone with a few counts. Relative to the germline gene, one junction end is altered; a read error may explain this. V gene TRBV7-7 combines with J gene TRBJ2-1; possibly TRBD1 for D (6 bases). In germline, CDR1 is SSHAT, CDR2 FNYEAQ (reference sequence). CDR3 size: 13 residues. The CDR3 region has the DNA TGTGCTAGCAGCAGGGGCCGTATGGATGAGCAGTTCTTC. Translated: CASSRGRMDEQFF.

The chain links TRBV4-2 to TRBJ2-2; 12 bases align to TRBD2. Germline V gene sequence: CDR1 LGHNA, CDR2 YNFKEQ. The CDR3 loop spans 20 amino acids. V shed 0 bases and J 6 bases; nucleotides not matched to a gene: 14. As DNA, the CDR3 is TGTGCCAGCAGCCAAGATGCGCCTAGCGGGGGGGCAGGGCCCGCCGGGGAGCTGTTTTTT. It is translated as CASSQDAPSGGAGPAGELFF.

The chain has TRBV7-9 and TRBJ2-1; 9 positions match TRBD2. Germline CDR1 SEHNR, CDR2 FQNEAQ (reference sequence). There are 17 residues in the CDR3. Unmatched junction bases numbered 16, after V lost 5 bases and J lost 8 bases. CDR3 residues: CASSPVGGGGARDEQFF. The DNA for the CDR3 is TGTGCCAGCAGCCCCGTGGGGGGCGGGGGGGCTAGGGATGAGCAGTTCTTC.

This clone was picked up a small number of times. This chain joins TRBV6-6 and TRBJ2-1; 11 bases are shared with TRBD2. J was trimmed by 9 bases and V by 6 bases; bases with no gene match: 10. CDR1 and CDR2 from the germline V gene are MNHNY and SVGAGI (reference sequence). This CDR3 region has 15 residues. CDR3 sequence reads: CASRPTSGRMVEQFF. In nucleotides, the CDR3 is TGTGCCAGCAGACCCACTAGCGGGAGAATGGTTGAGCAGTTCTTC.

This clone was seen a handful of times. The rearrangement links TRBV18 to TRBJ2-7; D possibly corresponds to TRBD1 (6 bases). The V gene lost 3 bases and the J gene lost 0 bases, with 9 bases spanning the gap. The CDR3 is 14 amino acids. Germline-derived CDR1 and CDR2 are KGHSH and LQKENI. CDR3 loop: CASSPGQSSYEQYF. The CDR3 DNA follows: TGTGCCAGCTCACCCGGACAGAGCTCCTACGAGCAGTACTTC.

The chain links TRBV5-1 to TRBJ2-3, with TRBD1 matching over 12 bases. The CDR3 contains 14 residues. V lost 3 bases, J lost 12 bases, and 8 bases stayed unmatched. Germline CDR1 and CDR2: SGHRS and YFSETQ. CDR3 residues: CASSSYPGQGAQYF. CDR3 sequence (DNA): TGCGCCAGCAGCTCCTACCCGGGACAGGGGGCCCAGTATTTT.

The J gene is TRBJ2-5, the V gene TRBV7-2, with TRBD1 matching 8 bases. The CDR3 totals 14 residues. Germline V lookup: CDR1 SGHTA, CDR2 FQGNSA. V lost 7 bases, J lost 5 bases, and 9 bases stayed unmatched. In DNA form, the CDR3 reads TGTGCCAGCACCGCGGACAGGGTTGGGGAGACCCAGTACTTC. It specifies CASTADRVGETQYF.

The chain employs TRBV7-6 and TRBJ1-2, with 9 bases aligning to TRBD1. V trimming: 0 bases; J trimming: 8 bases; junction bases outside the gene matches: 4. This CDR3 contains 14 residues. From germline, CDR1 is SGHVS and CDR2 FNYEAQ. The CDR3 DNA sequence: TGTGCCAGCAGCTTAGCGCGGACAGGGGAGGGCTACACCTTC. Protein product: CASSLARTGEGYTF.

CDR3 DNA sequence: TGTGCCAGCAGAGCAAGATTAGCGGGCTTCTACGAGCAGTACGTC. Amino acids: CASRARLAGFYEQYV. The chain couples TRBV27 to TRBJ2-7; 7 positions match TRBD2. This CDR3 is built from 15 residues. Germline V gene lookup returns CDR1 MNHEY and CDR2 SMNVEV (reference sequence). J gave up 3 bases and V 6 bases, and 11 bases lay outside the gene matches.

V gene TRBV14 combines with J gene TRBJ1-2; TRBD1 matches at 7 bases. V trimming: 2 bases; J trimming: 8 bases; junction bases outside the gene matches: 11. From germline, CDR1 is SGHDN and CDR2 FVKESK. The CDR3 has 15 amino acids. DNA for the CDR3: TGTGCCAGCAGCCAACTTACAGACAGGGTTAGCGGCTACACCTTC. Encoded protein: CASSQLTDRVSGYTF.

This clone was seen a few times. The J gene is TRBJ1-4, the V gene TRBV10-3; D call uncertain. In germline, CDR1 is ENHRY, CDR2 SYGVKD. Trimming cost V 2 bases and J 0 bases, with 7 bases left between them. CDR3 length: 15 amino acids. The CDR3 nucleotides read TGTGCCATCAGTGAGCAGCAGGCAACTAATGAAAAACTGTTTTTT. This translates into CAISEQQATNEKLFF.

This rearrangement joins TRBV5-4 to TRBJ2-1; 9 bases agree with TRBD2. Germline CDR1 and CDR2: SGHNT and YYREEE (reference sequence). V was pared by 0 bases and J by 9 bases, with 13 bases of the junction left unmatched. This CDR3 is 17 amino acids long. CDR3 region: CASSLGGSGGYGGEQFF. The CDR3 DNA follows: TGTGCCAGCAGCTTGGGGGGTAGCGGGGGTTACGGGGGTGAGCAGTTCTTC.

This rearrangement joins TRBV28 to TRBJ1-4, with a weak D call TRBD1 (5 bases). V was pared by 6 bases and J by 6 bases, with 17 bases between. There are 15 residues in the CDR3. Germline V CDR1 and CDR2: MDHEN, SYDVKM. The CDR3 sequence: CASSGGTEFYEKLFF. The CDR3 nucleotides read TGTGCCAGCAGCGGCGGGACGGAATTTTATGAAAAACTGTTTTTT. Complete variable domain (other parts from reference TRBV28 and TRBJ1-4): DVKVTQSSRYLVKRTGEKVFLECVQDMDHENMFWYRQDPGLGLRLIYFSYDVKMKEKGDIPEGYSVSREKKERFSLILESASTNQTSMYLCASSGGTEFYEKLFFGSGTQLSVL.

CDR3 protein: CASSEVVARTGELFF. In DNA form, the CDR3 reads TGTGCCAGCAGTGAAGTAGTAGCGCGCACCGGGGAGCTGTTTTTT. The chain links TRBV2 to TRBJ2-2; D possibly corresponds to TRBD2 (5 bases). Germline V gene data show CDR1 as SNHLY and CDR2 as FYNNEI. The CDR3 has 15 amino acids. V was clipped by 1 base and J by 4 bases, with 10 bases between them.

The chain has TRBV18 and TRBJ2-7, with a possible D match to TRBD2 (5 bases). Trimming cost V 2 bases and J 2 bases, with 16 bases left between them. Germline V CDR1 and CDR2: KGHSH, LQKENI. The CDR3 extends over 16 amino acids. DNA for the CDR3: TGTGCCAGCTCACCAAAGGGAGCGACACCCACCTACGAGCAGTACTTC. It is translated as CASSPKGATPTYEQYF.

The rearrangement joins TRBV11-2 to TRBJ2-7, with 9 bases fitting TRBD2. J was trimmed by 1 base and V by 5 bases; bases with no gene match: 3. This CDR3 contains 14 residues. CDR1 and CDR2 from the germline V gene are SGHAT and FQNNGV. CDR3 coding DNA: TGTGCCAGCAGCATCCTAGCGGGGTCCTACGAGCAGTACGTC. Amino acid sequence: CASSILAGSYEQYV.

The chain couples TRBV29-1 to TRBJ2-3; perhaps TRBD1 as D (5 bases). Germline V gives CDR1 SQVTM, CDR2 ANQGSEA. Trimming shortened V by 4 bases and J by 3 bases, and 8 bases separated the two germline ends. The CDR3 runs to 12 residues. The CDR3 loop is CSVVGDTDTQYF. In DNA form, the CDR3 reads TGCAGCGTTGTAGGGGATACAGATACGCAGTATTTT.

This rearrangement joins TRBV5-5 to TRBJ1-2, with 9 bases that match TRBD1. This CDR3 is built from 15 residues. CDR1 and CDR2 (germline): SGHKS, YYEKEE (reference sequence). With 4 bases clipped from V and 3 bases from J, the junction kept 7 bases outside the gene matches. The CDR3 sequence is CASSPAGQGHYGYTF. CDR3 coding DNA: TGTGCCAGCAGCCCAGCGGGACAGGGCCACTATGGCTACACCTTC.

This chain joins TRBV19 and TRBJ1-2; possibly TRBD1 for D (5 bases). From germline, CDR1 is LNHDA and CDR2 SQIVND (reference sequence). The CDR3 runs 12 residues. Between the trimmed V and J ends, which lost 9 bases and 4 bases, there was a span of 12 bases. This CDR3 is CASTGGFYGYTF. CDR3 coding DNA: TGTGCCAGCACTGGGGGGTTCTATGGCTACACCTTC.